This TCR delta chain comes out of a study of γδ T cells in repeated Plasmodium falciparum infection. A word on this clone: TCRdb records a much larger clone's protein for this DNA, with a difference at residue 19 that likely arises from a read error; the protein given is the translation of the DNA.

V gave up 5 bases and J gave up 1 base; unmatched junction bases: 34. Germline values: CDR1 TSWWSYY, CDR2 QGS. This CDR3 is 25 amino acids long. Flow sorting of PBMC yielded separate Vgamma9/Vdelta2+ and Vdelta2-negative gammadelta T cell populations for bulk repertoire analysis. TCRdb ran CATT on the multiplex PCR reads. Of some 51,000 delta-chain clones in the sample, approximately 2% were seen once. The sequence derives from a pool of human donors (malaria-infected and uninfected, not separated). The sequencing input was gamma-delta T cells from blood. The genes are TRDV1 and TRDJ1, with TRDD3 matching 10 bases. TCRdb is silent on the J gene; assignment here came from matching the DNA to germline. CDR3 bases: TGTGCTCTTGGGCTTCCGCTCCCGGTGTTCGTTTACTGGGGGATGAGACGACCTGGCACCGATAAACTCATCTTT. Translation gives CALGLPLPVFVYWGMRRPGTDKLIF.